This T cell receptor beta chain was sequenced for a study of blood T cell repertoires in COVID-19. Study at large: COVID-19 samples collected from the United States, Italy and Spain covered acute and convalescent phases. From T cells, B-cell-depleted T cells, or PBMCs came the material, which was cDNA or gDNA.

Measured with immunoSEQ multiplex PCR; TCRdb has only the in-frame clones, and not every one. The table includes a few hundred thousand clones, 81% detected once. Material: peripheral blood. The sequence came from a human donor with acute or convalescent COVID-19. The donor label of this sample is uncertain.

CDR3 bases: TGCAGCGTTACCTTCAGCGGGTGGAGTAATGAGCAGTTCTTC. This codes for CSVTFSGWSNEQFF. The chain employs TRBV29-1 and TRBJ2-1; TRBD2 might be the D (6 bases). Trimming took 5 bases from V and 7 from J, leaving 18 bases between them. Looked up from germline, CDR1 is SQVTM and CDR2 is ANQGSEA. The CDR3 spans 14 residues.